This is a list of T cell receptor beta chains from one sample in a study of cytomegalovirus exposure and HLA in healthy donors. Sequencing used immunoSEQ multiplex PCR; TCRdb keeps in-frame clones, though not all of them. The table has about 200,000 clones, 70% to 80% seen once. The source material was PBMCs. The source of these receptors is a male donor in good health and CMV-seropositive. Both conserved end residues are part of each CDR3. D genes are given only for firm matches. Only part of the rows carry a size: once, few, many, or a class if the clone is expanded.

V gene	J gene	clone size	D gene	CDR3 DNA	CDR3 protein
TRBV11-2	TRBJ2-1	.	.	TGTGCCAGCAGCTTAGCACTAGCCGCTTACAATGAGCAGTTCTTC	CASSLALAAYNEQFF
TRBV7-2	TRBJ1-3	.	.	TGTGCCAGCAGCTTGACACCCCTTGGAAACACCATATATTTT	CASSLTPLGNTIYF
TRBV28	TRBJ1-1	.	TRBD1	TGTGCCAGCAGTTTCCGTCATGTACAGGGGGAAGCTTTCTTT	CASSFRHVQGEAFF
TRBV28	TRBJ2-7	.	TRBD2	TGTGCCAGCAGTTCCCCTAGCGGGGCCTACGAGCAGTACTTC	CASSSPSGAYEQYF
TRBV11-2	TRBJ1-1	few	.	TGTGCCAGCAGCTTATACAAGAACACTGAAGCTTTCTTT	CASSLYKNTEAFF
TRBV9	TRBJ2-5	few	.	TGTGCCAGCAGCGCCCGGGACTCCGGAAAAGAGAAGGTCCAGTACTTC	CASSARDSGKEKVQYF
TRBV6-5	TRBJ2-1	few	TRBD2	TGTGCCAGCAGTTCGGTAGCGGGGCAGTTCTTC	CASSSVAGQFF
TRBV14	TRBJ2-6	few	.	TGTGCCAGCAGCCCCCTGGGCGGGGCCAACGTCCTGACTTTC	CASSPLGGANVLTF
TRBV4-1	TRBJ2-7	.	.	TGCGCCAGCAGCCCCCCCTTACGGGGAACAGGGGAGCAGTACTTC	CASSPPLRGTGEQYF
TRBV4-3	TRBJ2-2	few	.	TGCGCCAGCAGTCCGAGTTCCACGGGACAGAACACCGGGGAGCTGTTTTTT	CASSPSSTGQNTGELFF
TRBV9	TRBJ2-1	.	TRBD2	TGTGCCAGCAGCGTAGACGGCGGGAGTGTCTACAATGAGCAGTTCTTC	CASSVDGGSVYNEQFF
TRBV6-5	TRBJ2-3	.	.	TGTGCCAGCAGTTACTTGGGGGCGCGGACAGATACGCAGTATTTT	CASSYLGARTDTQYF
TRBV5-1	TRBJ2-7	.	.	TGCGCCAGCAGATCTATTACAGGGAAATCCTACGAGCAGTACTTC	CASRSITGKSYEQYF
TRBV7-2	TRBJ2-3	.	.	TGTGCCAGCAGCTTAGGAGTAAACACGCAGTATTTT	CASSLGVNTQYF
TRBV6-5	TRBJ2-7	.	TRBD2	TGTGCCAGCAGTTGGGCGGGGGGGCCATCTCTCGAGCAGTACTTC	CASSWAGGPSLEQYF
TRBV5-1	TRBJ1-1	.	.	TGCGCCAGCAGAGGAGGGATGAACACTGAAGCTTTCTTT	CASRGGMNTEAFF
TRBV5-4	TRBJ2-5	once	TRBD1	TGTGCCAGCAGCGCAACAGGGGGGAGGGAGACCCAGTACTTC	CASSATGGRETQYF
TRBV27	TRBJ2-7	.	.	TGTGCCAGCAGTATCGCCGCCGGGGACTCCTACGAGCAGTACTTC	CASSIAAGDSYEQYF
TRBV6-5	TRBJ2-7	few	.	TGTGCCAGCAGTTACGTAGCGAACCTATACGAGCAGTACTTC	CASSYVANLYEQYF
TRBV5-6	TRBJ2-1	.	TRBD2	TGTGCCAGCAGCTTGGATCCTAGCGGGACGGATTATAATGAGCAGTTCTTC	CASSLDPSGTDYNEQFF
TRBV6-4	TRBJ2-6	once	TRBD1	TGTGCCAGGCGGGACAGGGCCCTCGCTGGGGCCAACGTCCTGACTTTC	CARRDRALAGANVLTF
TRBV14	TRBJ1-2	.	TRBD1	TGTGCCAGCAGCCCGGGACAGAACTATGGCTACACCTTC	CASSPGQNYGYTF
TRBV6-1	TRBJ1-2	.	.	TGTGCCAGCAGTGAAATTGGGCAGGGAAATGGCTACACCTTC	CASSEIGQGNGYTF
TRBV15	TRBJ2-3	.	.	TGTGCCTCACAGGGAACAGATACGCAGTATTTT	CASQGTDTQYF
TRBV30	TRBJ1-4	.	.	TGTGCCTGGAGTGGCAGGGGCGGAAAACTGTTTTTT	CAWSGRGGKLFF
TRBV9	TRBJ2-3	.	TRBD2	TGTGCCAGCAGCGTCTCTAGCGGGAGCACAGATACGCAGTATTTT	CASSVSSGSTDTQYF
TRBV18	TRBJ1-5	.	TRBD1	TGTGCCAGCTCCGGACAGGGTAGTATGGGCAATCAGCCCCAGCATTTT	CASSGQGSMGNQPQHF
TRBV5-4	TRBJ1-3	.	.	TGTGCCAGCAGCTTGGCCAGGTCCGGCTCTGGAAACACCATATATTTT	CASSLARSGSGNTIYF
TRBV7-3	TRBJ1-1	few	TRBD1	TGTGCCAGCAGCTCACCCAATACAGGGGGCAAGAACACTGAAGCTTTCTTT	CASSSPNTGGKNTEAFF
TRBV18	TRBJ1-1	.	.	TGTGCCAGCTCACCCCAGGACAAGGGCACTGAAGCTTTCTTT	CASSPQDKGTEAFF
TRBV27	TRBJ1-2	.	TRBD1	TGTGCCAGCAGTCCCGGGACAGCCTCTAACTATGGCTACACCTTC	CASSPGTASNYGYTF
TRBV9	TRBJ2-7	few	TRBD2	TGTGCCAGCAGCGACGGGACTAGCGGGAATGGGTACGAGCAGTACTTC	CASSDGTSGNGYEQYF
TRBV7-3	TRBJ2-2	.	TRBD2	TGTGCCAGCAGCTTATCGGGGGGGACCGGGGAGCTGTTTTTT	CASSLSGGTGELFF